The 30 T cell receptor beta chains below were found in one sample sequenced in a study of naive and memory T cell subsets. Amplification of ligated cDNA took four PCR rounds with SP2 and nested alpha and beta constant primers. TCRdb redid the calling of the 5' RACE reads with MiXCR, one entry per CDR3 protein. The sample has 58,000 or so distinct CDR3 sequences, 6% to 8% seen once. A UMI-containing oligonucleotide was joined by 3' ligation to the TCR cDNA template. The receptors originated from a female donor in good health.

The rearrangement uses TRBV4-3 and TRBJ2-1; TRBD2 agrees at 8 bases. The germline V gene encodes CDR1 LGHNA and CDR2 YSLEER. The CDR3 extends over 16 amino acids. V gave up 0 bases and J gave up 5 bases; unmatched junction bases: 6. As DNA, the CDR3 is TGCGCCAGCAGCCAAGATCGTGGGACTAGAAACAATGAGCAGTTCTTC. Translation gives CASSQDRGTRNNEQFF.

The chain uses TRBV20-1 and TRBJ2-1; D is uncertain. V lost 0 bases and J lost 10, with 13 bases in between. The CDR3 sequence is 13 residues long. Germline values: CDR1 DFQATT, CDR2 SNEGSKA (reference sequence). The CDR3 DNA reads TGCAGTGCTAGAGATTTCACCACTTCCGAGCAGTTCTTC. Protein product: CSARDFTTSEQFF.

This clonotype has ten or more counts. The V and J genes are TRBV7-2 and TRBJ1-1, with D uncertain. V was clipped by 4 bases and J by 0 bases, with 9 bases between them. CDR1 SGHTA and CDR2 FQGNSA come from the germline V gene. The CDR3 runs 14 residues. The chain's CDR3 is CASSSDVLNTEAFF. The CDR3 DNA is TGTGCCAGCAGCTCGGACGTACTGAACACTGAAGCTTTCTTT.

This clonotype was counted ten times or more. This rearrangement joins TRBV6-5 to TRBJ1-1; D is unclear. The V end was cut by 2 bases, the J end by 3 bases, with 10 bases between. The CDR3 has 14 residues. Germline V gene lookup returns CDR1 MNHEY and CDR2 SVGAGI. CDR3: CASSYPGEYTEAFF. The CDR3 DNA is TGTGCCAGCAGTTACCCCGGGGAGTACACTGAAGCTTTCTTT.

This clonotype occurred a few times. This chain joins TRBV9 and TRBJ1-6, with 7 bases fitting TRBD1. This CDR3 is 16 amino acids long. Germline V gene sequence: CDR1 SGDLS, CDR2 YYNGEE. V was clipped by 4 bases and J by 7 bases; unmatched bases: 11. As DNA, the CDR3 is TGTGCCAGCAGCCCACCCCCCGGACAGGAGAATTCACCCCTCCACTTT. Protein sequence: CASSPPPGQENSPLHF.

The CDR3 spells CASSSRQSANYGYTF. In DNA form, the CDR3 reads TGTGCCAGCAGCTCCAGGCAGTCCGCTAACTATGGCTACACCTTC. V gene TRBV11-2 combines with J gene TRBJ1-2; no firm D call. Looked up from germline, CDR1 is SGHAT and CDR2 is FQNNGV. CDR3 length: 15 amino acids. V was shortened by 4 bases and J by 0 bases, with 12 bases between the two germline ends.

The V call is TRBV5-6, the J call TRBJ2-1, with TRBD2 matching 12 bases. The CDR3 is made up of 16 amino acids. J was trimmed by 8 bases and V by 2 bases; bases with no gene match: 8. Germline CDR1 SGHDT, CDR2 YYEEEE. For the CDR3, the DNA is TGTGCCAGCAGCTTAACGCCTAGCGGGGGGGTAGATGAGCAGTTCTTC. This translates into CASSLTPSGGVDEQFF.

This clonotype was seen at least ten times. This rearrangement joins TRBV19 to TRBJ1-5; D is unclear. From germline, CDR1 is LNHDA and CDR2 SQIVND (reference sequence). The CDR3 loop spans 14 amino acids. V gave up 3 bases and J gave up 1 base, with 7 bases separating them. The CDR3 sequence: CASSIWGSNQPQHF. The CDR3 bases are TGTGCCAGTAGTATTTGGGGAAGCAATCAGCCCCAGCATTTT.

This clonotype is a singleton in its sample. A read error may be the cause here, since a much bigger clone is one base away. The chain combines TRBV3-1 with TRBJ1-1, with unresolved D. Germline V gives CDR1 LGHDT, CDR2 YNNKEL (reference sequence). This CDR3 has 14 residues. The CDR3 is CANSQGRMNTEAFF. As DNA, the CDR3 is TGTGCCAACAGCCAAGGGAGGATGAACACTGAAGCTTTCTTT.

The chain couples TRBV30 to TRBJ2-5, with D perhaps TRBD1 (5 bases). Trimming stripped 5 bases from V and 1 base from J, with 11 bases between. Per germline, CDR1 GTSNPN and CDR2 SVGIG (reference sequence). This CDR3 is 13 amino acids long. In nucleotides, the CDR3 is TGTGCCTGGGAGCAGGGCCGCCAAGAGACCCAGTACTTC. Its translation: CAWEQGRQETQYF.

The DNA of the CDR3 is TGTGCCAGCAGCGTGCGAGGATTCGGAACTAATGAAAAACTGTTTTTT. Its translation is CASSVRGFGTNEKLFF. The V and J genes are TRBV9 and TRBJ1-4; D call uncertain. V was trimmed by 2 bases and J by 1 base, leaving 12 bases between them. Germline V gene data show CDR1 as SGDLS and CDR2 as YYNGEE. The CDR3 covers 16 residues. The full variable domain, its missing parts supplied by reference TRBV9 and TRBJ1-4, is DSGVTQTPKHLITATGQRVTLRCSPRSGDLSVYWYQQSLDQGLQFLIQYYNGEERAKGNILERFSAQQFPDLHSELNLSSLELGDSALYFCASSVRGFGTNEKLFFGSGTQLSVL.

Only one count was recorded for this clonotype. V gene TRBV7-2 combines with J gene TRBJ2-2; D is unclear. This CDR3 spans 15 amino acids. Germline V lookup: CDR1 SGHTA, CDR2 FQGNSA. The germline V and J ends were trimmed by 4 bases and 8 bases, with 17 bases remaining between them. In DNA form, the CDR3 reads TGTGCCAGCAGCTCCCTTATACCACGGGCGGGGGAGCTGTTTTTT. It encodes CASSSLIPRAGELFF. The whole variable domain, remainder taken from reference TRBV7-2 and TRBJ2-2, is GAGVSQSPSNKVTEKGKDVELRCDPISGHTALYWYRQSLGQGLEFLIYFQGNSAPDKSGLPSDRFSAERTGGSVSTLTIQRTQQEDSAVYLCASSSLIPRAGELFFGEGSRLTVL.

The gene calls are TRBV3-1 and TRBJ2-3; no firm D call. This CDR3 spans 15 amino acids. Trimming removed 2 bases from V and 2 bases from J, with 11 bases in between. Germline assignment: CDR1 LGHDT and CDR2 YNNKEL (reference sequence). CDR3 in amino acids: CASSQHSDFTDTQYF. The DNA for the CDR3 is TGTGCCAGCAGCCAACACAGCGACTTCACAGATACGCAGTATTTT.

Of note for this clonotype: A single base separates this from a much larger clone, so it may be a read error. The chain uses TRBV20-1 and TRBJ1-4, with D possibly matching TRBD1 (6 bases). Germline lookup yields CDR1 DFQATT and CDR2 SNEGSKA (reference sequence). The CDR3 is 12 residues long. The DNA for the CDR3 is TGCGGTGCTGGGGGGGGGCTCGGAAAACTGTTTTTT. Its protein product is CGAGGGLGKLFF.

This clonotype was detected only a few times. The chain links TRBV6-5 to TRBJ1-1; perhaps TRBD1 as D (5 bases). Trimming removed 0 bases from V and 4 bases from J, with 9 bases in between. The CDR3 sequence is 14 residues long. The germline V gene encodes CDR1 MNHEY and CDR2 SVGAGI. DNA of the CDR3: TGTGCCAGCAGTTACTCTGTCGGGGGCACTGAAGCTTTCTTT. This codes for CASSYSVGGTEAFF.

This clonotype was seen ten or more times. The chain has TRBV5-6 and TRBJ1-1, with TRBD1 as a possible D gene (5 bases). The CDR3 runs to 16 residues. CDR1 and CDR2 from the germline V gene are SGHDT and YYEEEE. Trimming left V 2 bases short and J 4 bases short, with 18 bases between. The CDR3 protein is CASSFGQGRTGTEAFF. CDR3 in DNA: TGTGCCAGCAGCTTTGGGCAGGGCAGGACGGGCACTGAAGCTTTCTTT.

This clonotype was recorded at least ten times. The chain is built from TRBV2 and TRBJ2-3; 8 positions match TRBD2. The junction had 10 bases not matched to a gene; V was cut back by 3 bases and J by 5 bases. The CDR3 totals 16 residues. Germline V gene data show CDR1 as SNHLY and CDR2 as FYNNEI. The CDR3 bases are TGTGCCAGCAGTGAGAGTGGGGGACTAGGAGGAGATACGCAGTATTTT. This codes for CASSESGGLGGDTQYF.

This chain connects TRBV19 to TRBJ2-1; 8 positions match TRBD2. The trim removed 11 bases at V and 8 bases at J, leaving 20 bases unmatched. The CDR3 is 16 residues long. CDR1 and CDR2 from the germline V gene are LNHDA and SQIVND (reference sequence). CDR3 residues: CASTPLGGALKYEQFF. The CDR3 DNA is TGTGCCTCAACCCCTCTCGGGGGGGCCCTCAAGTATGAGCAGTTCTTC.

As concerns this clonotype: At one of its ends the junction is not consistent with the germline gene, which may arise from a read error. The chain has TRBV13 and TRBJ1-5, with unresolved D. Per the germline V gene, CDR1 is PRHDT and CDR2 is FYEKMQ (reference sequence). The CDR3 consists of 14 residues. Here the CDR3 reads CAGSLGGLNQPQHF. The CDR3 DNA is TGTGCCGGCAGCTTAGGAGGGCTCAATCAGCCCCAGCATTTT. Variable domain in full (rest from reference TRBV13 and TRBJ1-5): AAGVIQSPRHLIKEKRETATLKCYPIPRHDTVYWYQQGPGQDPQFLISFYEKMQSDKGSIPDRFSAQQFSDYHSELNMSSLELGDSALYFCAGSLGGLNQPQHFGDGTRLSIL.

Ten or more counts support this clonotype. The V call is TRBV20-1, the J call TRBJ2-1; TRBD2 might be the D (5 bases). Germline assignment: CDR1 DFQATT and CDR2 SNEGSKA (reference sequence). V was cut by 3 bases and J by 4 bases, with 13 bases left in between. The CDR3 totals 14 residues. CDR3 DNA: TGCAGTGCTAGCCCCGGCAGCGGATACAATGAGCAGTTCTTC. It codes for CSASPGSGYNEQFF.

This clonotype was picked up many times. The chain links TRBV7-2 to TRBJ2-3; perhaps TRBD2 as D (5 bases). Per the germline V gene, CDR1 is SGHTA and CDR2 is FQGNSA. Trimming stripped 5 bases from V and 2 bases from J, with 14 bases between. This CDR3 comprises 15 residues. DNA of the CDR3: TGTGCCAGCAGCCCGAGGGTTACCTCCACAGATACGCAGTATTTT. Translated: CASSPRVTSTDTQYF.

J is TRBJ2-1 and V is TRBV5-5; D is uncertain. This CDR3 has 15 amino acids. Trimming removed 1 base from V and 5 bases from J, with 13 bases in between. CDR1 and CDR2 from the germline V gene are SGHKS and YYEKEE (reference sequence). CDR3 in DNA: TGTGCCAGCAGCTTGTTTCCTAGTCGGGACAATGAGCAGTTCTTC. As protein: CASSLFPSRDNEQFF.

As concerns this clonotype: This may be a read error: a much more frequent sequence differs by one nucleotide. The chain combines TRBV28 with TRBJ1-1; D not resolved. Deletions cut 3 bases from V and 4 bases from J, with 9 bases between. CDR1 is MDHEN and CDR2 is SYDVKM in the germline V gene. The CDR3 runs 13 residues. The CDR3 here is CASSFRRITEAFF. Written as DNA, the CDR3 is TGTGCCAGCAGTTTCAGACGGATCACTGAAGCTTTCTTT.

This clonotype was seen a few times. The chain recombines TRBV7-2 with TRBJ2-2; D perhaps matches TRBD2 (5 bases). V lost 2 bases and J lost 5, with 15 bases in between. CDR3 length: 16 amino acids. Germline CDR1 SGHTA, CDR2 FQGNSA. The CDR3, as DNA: TGTGCCAGCAGCTTAAATGGGGTTACGGGGACCGGGGAGCTGTTTTTT. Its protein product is CASSLNGVTGTGELFF.

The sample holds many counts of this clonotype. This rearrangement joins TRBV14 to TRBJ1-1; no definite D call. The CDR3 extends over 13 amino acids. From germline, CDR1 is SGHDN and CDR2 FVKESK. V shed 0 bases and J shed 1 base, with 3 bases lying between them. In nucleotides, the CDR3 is TGTGCCAGCAGCCAAGACGCGAACACTGAAGCTTTCTTT. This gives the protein CASSQDANTEAFF.

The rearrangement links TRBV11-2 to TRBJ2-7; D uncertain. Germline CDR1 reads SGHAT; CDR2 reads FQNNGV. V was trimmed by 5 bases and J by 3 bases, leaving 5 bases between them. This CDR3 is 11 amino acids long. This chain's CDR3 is CASSQLYEQYF. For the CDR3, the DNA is TGTGCCAGCAGCCAACTCTACGAGCAGTACTTC. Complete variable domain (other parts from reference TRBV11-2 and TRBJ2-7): EAGVAQSPRYKIIEKRQSVAFWCNPISGHATLYWYQQILGQGPKLLIQFQNNGVVDDSQLPKDRFSAERLKGVDSTLKIQPAKLEDSAVYLCASSQLYEQYFGPGTRLTVT.

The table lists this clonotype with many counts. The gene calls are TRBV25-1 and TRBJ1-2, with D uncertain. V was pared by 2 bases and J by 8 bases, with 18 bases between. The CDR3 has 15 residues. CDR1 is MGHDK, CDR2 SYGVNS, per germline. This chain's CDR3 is CASSEPSNRGGGYTF. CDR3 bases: TGTGCCAGCAGTGAACCCTCTAACCGGGGAGGCGGCTACACCTTC.

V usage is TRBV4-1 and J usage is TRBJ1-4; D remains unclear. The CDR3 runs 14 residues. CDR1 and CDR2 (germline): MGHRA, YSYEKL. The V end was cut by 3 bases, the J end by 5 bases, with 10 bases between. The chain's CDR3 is CASSQLPGNEKLFF. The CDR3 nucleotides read TGCGCCAGCAGCCAGTTACCCGGGAATGAAAAACTGTTTTTT.

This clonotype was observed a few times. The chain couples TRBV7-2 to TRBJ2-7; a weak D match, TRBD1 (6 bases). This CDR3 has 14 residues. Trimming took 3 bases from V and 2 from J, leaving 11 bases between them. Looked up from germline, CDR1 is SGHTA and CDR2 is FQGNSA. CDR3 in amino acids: CASSFDRMPYEQYF. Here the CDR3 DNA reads TGTGCCAGCAGCTTTGACAGGATGCCCTACGAGCAGTACTTC.

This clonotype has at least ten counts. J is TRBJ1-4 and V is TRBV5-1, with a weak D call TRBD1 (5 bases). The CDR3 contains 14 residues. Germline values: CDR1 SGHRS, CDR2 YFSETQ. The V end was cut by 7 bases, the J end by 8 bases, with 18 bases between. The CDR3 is CASGAGGDVEKLFF. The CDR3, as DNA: TGCGCCAGCGGGGCCGGAGGGGATGTCGAAAAACTGTTTTTT.